One sample yielded the 22 T cell receptor beta chains listed below, sequenced in a study of neurological immune-mediated disorders. MiXCR, run by TCRdb on the 5' RACE reads, gives a single entry per CDR3 protein. Of 55,000 to 70,000 distinct CDR3 sequences listed, about an eighth were seen once; the top ten hold 1.8%. Material: PBMCs. Receptors originate from a man aged 55 to 69 in good health.

This clonotype showed up many times. J is TRBJ1-2 and V is TRBV5-1, with D unresolved. The germline CDR1 and CDR2 sequences are SGHRS and YFSETQ. CDR3 length: 13 amino acids. V was cut by 7 bases and J by 5 bases, with 15 bases left in between. The CDR3 spells CASRVETDYGYTF. For the CDR3, the DNA is TGCGCCAGCCGAGTTGAGACGGATTATGGCTACACCTTC.

This clonotype was picked up many times. The genes are TRBV20-1 and TRBJ1-6; 7 bases agree with TRBD1. The CDR3 contains 15 residues. After removal of 5 bases from V and 8 bases from J, the junction contained 12 bases not matched to a gene. Germline V CDR1 and CDR2: DFQATT, SNEGSKA (reference sequence). Written as DNA, the CDR3 is TGCAGTGCTCAAAAGGGGGGACAGACAGATTCACCCCTCCACTTT. Residues: CSAQKGGQTDSPLHF.

This clonotype appeared many times. This chain uses TRBV5-1 with TRBJ2-1; D is unresolved. Germline CDR1 reads SGHRS; CDR2 reads YFSETQ. This CDR3 comprises 16 residues. V was clipped by 0 bases and J by 6 bases, with 16 bases between them. CDR3: CASSLAQVRLSNEQFF. In DNA form, the CDR3 reads TGCGCCAGCAGCTTGGCCCAGGTTCGCCTAAGCAATGAGCAGTTCTTC.

The J gene is TRBJ2-7, the V gene TRBV20-1; 9 bases are shared with TRBD1. The germline V gene has CDR1 DFQATT and CDR2 SNEGSKA (reference sequence). With V trimmed by 0 bases and J by 6 bases, 6 bases remained unmatched. The length of the CDR3 is 14 residues. The CDR3 sequence is CSARETGQGFEQYF. The DNA for the CDR3 is TGCAGTGCTAGAGAGACGGGACAGGGCTTCGAGCAGTACTTC.

This clonotype came up many times. Compared with germline, one end of the junction differs, possibly owing to a read error. The chain combines TRBV2 with TRBJ1-2, with 8 bases fitting TRBD1. CDR1 and CDR2 (germline): SNHLY, FYNNEI. The CDR3 length is 16 residues. The CDR3 region is CTSSEAGTGALRGYTF. In DNA form, the CDR3 reads TGTACCAGCAGTGAAGCCGGGACAGGCGCCCTTCGTGGCTACACCTTC.

This clonotype appeared many times. The CDR3, as DNA: TGCAGTGCTAGAAAGCACGCGGGGGCTGGGGCCAACGTCCTGACTTTC. Its protein product is CSARKHAGAGANVLTF. This chain joins TRBV20-1 and TRBJ2-6; 7 bases are a match to TRBD2. The junction had 6 bases not matched to a gene; V was cut back by 2 bases and J by 2 bases. The germline gives CDR1 DFQATT, CDR2 SNEGSKA (reference sequence). The CDR3 covers 16 residues.

This clonotype was counted ten times or more. The chain uses TRBV29-1 and TRBJ1-1; 7 positions agree with TRBD1. CDR3 length equals 10 residues. From germline, CDR1 is SQVTM and CDR2 ANQGSEA. V dropped 7 bases and J dropped 8; count of bases not matched to a gene: 4. The CDR3 is CSARQGEAFF. For the CDR3, the DNA is TGCAGCGCGCGACAGGGAGAAGCTTTCTTT.

The V gene is TRBV20-1, the J gene TRBJ2-2, with no clear D. Germline loops: CDR1 DFQATT, CDR2 SNEGSKA (reference sequence). V was shortened by 3 bases and J by 8 bases, with 13 bases between the two germline ends. The CDR3 runs 13 residues. The CDR3 protein is CSASPQVEGELFF. The CDR3 bases are TGCAGTGCTAGCCCACAAGTCGAGGGGGAGCTGTTTTTT.

This clonotype was seen only a few times. The CDR3 reads CASTTSGRTQYF. In nucleotides, the CDR3 is TGTGCCAGCACGACTAGCGGCAGGACCCAGTACTTC. This rearrangement joins TRBV7-2 to TRBJ2-5, with 9 bases identical to TRBD2. This CDR3 is 12 amino acids long. With V trimmed by 7 bases and J by 7 bases, 4 bases remained unmatched. Germline lookup yields CDR1 SGHTA and CDR2 FQGNSA.

The sample holds many counts of this clonotype. The V and J genes are TRBV7-8 and TRBJ1-1; D is perhaps TRBD1 (6 bases). The CDR3 has 16 residues. Germline V gives CDR1 SGHVS, CDR2 FQNEAQ. Trimming took off 3 bases at V and 2 bases at J, with 16 bases between the two ends. CDR3 protein: CASSLFKGGLNTEAFF. The CDR3 nucleotides read TGTGCCAGCAGCTTGTTCAAGGGGGGCCTTAACACTGAAGCTTTCTTT.

This clonotype appeared many times. This sequence may be a read error, since a much larger clone differs from it by one base. This chain connects TRBV7-2 to TRBJ1-5; D is unresolved. Deletions cut 1 base from V and 5 bases from J, with 3 bases between. This CDR3 contains 12 residues. The germline CDR1 and CDR2 sequences are SGHTA and FQGNSA. CDR3 sequence: CASSLDDQPQHF. CDR3 nucleotides: TGTGCCAGCAGCTTAGACGATCAGCCCCAGCATTTT.

The chain links TRBV7-2 to TRBJ1-1, with a weak D call TRBD1 (5 bases). CDR3 length equals 13 residues. Germline lookup yields CDR1 SGHTA and CDR2 FQGNSA. V lost 3 bases and J lost 2, with 7 bases in between. CDR3 in amino acids: CTSSFRANTEAFF. CDR3 bases: TGTACCAGCAGCTTCAGGGCTAACACTGAAGCTTTCTTT.

In the case of this clonotype: The junction differs from germline at one of its ends, possibly a read error. This chain uses TRBV3-1 with TRBJ2-3, with no clear D. The length of the CDR3 is 13 residues. Germline V gives CDR1 LGHDT, CDR2 YNNKEL (reference sequence). DNA for the CDR3: TGTGCCAGCAGCCGTGAGGAGATCAGTACGCAGTATTTC. Protein product: CASSREEISTQYF.

Ten or more counts support this clonotype. The rearrangement uses TRBV7-9 and TRBJ2-4, with D tentatively TRBD2 (5 bases). The CDR3 spans 11 residues. The germline V gene has CDR1 SEHNR and CDR2 FQNEAQ (reference sequence). Trimming took off 3 bases at V and 8 bases at J, with 5 bases between the two ends. In nucleotides, the CDR3 is TGTGCCAGCAGCTTTAGCGACATTCAGTACTTC. Protein product: CASSFSDIQYF. The variable domain in full, completed from reference TRBV7-9 and TRBJ2-4, reads DTGVSQNPRHKITKRGQNVTFRCDPISEHNRLYWYRQTLGQGPEFLTYFQNEAQLEKSRLLSDRFSAERPKGSFSTLEIQRTEQGDSAMYLCASSFSDIQYFGAGTRLSVL.

This clonotype was counted at least ten times. The chain is built from TRBV5-1 and TRBJ1-1, with 11 bases matching TRBD1. From germline, CDR1 is SGHRS and CDR2 YFSETQ. After removal of 4 bases from V and 0 bases from J, the junction contained 2 bases not matched to a gene. CDR3 length equals 15 residues. Here the CDR3 reads CASSEGQGVNTEAFF. The CDR3 nucleotides are TGCGCCAGCAGCGAGGGACAGGGGGTGAACACTGAAGCTTTCTTT.

This clonotype was counted many times. This chain links TRBV3-1 with TRBJ1-1; 7 nucleotides line up with TRBD1. The J segment lost 4 bases and the V segment lost 3 bases, leaving 8 bases of the junction unmatched. Germline-derived CDR1 and CDR2 are LGHDT and YNNKEL (reference sequence). The CDR3 consists of 15 residues. The CDR3 loop is CASSQRQGGSTEAFF. CDR3 DNA: TGTGCCAGCAGCCAGCGACAGGGCGGGAGCACTGAAGCTTTCTTT.

This clonotype was seen ten or more times. The chain is built from TRBV5-5 and TRBJ2-7; 11 positions agree with TRBD1. V lost 5 bases to trimming and J lost 2 bases; unmatched junction nucleotides: 3. This CDR3 is built from 14 residues. CDR1 and CDR2 (germline): SGHKS, YYEKEE (reference sequence). The CDR3 is CASSPDRGPYEQYF. CDR3 in DNA: TGTGCCAGCAGTCCGGACAGGGGGCCCTACGAGCAGTACTTC.

This clonotype was counted at least ten times. The chain links TRBV6-5 to TRBJ1-5; 8 nucleotides match TRBD1. CDR1 is MNHEY and CDR2 is SVGAGI in the germline V gene. V lost 0 bases, J lost 6 bases, and 4 bases stayed unmatched. The CDR3 runs 15 residues. The CDR3 DNA is TGTGCCAGCAGTTACTCGAGGACAGGGCTTCAGCCCCAGCATTTT. Protein product: CASSYSRTGLQPQHF.

This clonotype was recorded at least ten times. The chain links TRBV5-5 to TRBJ1-2; 7 bases are a match to TRBD1. The trim removed 4 bases at V and 4 bases at J, leaving 10 bases unmatched. This CDR3 has 15 amino acids. Germline V gene sequence: CDR1 SGHKS, CDR2 YYEKEE (reference sequence). The DNA for the CDR3 is TGTGCCAGCAGCCTTGGGGGGACAGACCGCTATGGCTACACCTTC. Its translation is CASSLGGTDRYGYTF.

The sample holds many counts of this clonotype. The rearrangement joins TRBV20-1 to TRBJ2-7, with TRBD1 identical over 11 bases. The CDR3 contains 17 residues. Looked up from germline, CDR1 is DFQATT and CDR2 is SNEGSKA (reference sequence). The junction had 10 bases not matched to a gene; V was cut back by 3 bases and J by 0 bases. CDR3 region: CSARGGDRGLVSYEQYF. The CDR3 DNA is TGCAGTGCTAGGGGGGGGGACAGGGGGTTAGTCTCCTACGAGCAGTACTTC.

This clonotype was picked up many times. The genes are TRBV7-2 and TRBJ2-3, with D uncertain. This CDR3 region has 14 residues. CDR1 SGHTA and CDR2 FQGNSA come from the germline V gene. The V and J ends lost 4 bases and 4 bases respectively, with 12 bases between them. The chain's CDR3 is CASSSLNGADTQYF. The CDR3 DNA reads TGTGCCAGCAGCTCCCTTAATGGGGCAGATACGCAGTATTTT.

This clonotype was detected ten times or more. This chain joins TRBV20-1 and TRBJ1-6; D ambiguous. The CDR3 runs 11 residues. V was shortened by 2 bases and J by 14 bases, with 10 bases between the two germline ends. CDR1 and CDR2 (germline): DFQATT, SNEGSKA (reference sequence). This CDR3 is CSARQSRTLHF. CDR3 in DNA: TGCAGTGCTAGACAGTCACGGACCCTCCACTTT.